This passage covers 11 T cell receptor beta chains from one sample sequenced in a study of vaccination effects on CD4 cells after COVID-19. Using viral peptide pools, the ViraFEST assay grew out antigen-specific CD4+ T cells prior to sequencing. Isolating CD4+ T cells followed more than eight days of culture. PCR-confirmed SARS-CoV-2 infection occurred in the person between March and December 2020. The participants, recipients of two vaccine doses, got either BNT162b2 or mRNA-1273. Here immunoSEQ multiplex PCR was the method, and the copy in TCRdb shows in-frame clones only, minus some. The sample shows 12,000 to 15,000 clones, about three quarters of them seen only once. No antigen is known for these receptors. Sequencing used CD4+ T cells from PBMCs cultured with SARS-CoV-2 spike peptides, obtained after COVID-19 vaccination. Source of these receptors: a human donor who had a prior SARS-CoV-2 infection.

The chain has TRBV7-2 and TRBJ1-1; a weak D match, TRBD1 (6 bases). CDR3 size: 14 residues. The V and J ends lost 10 bases and 4 bases respectively, with 19 bases between them. Per germline, CDR1 SGHTA and CDR2 FQGNSA. The CDR3 region has the DNA TGTGCCACCCAAAGGGGGGGCATGGGCACTGAAGCTTTCTTT. It encodes CATQRGGMGTEAFF.

The chain carries TRBV6-2 or TRBV6-3 and TRBJ1-6; D uncertain. The CDR3 extends over 15 amino acids. V dropped 5 bases and J dropped 4 bases, with 12 bases sitting between them. The germline V gene encodes CDR1 MNHEY and CDR2 SVGEGT. The CDR3 region has the DNA TGTGCCAGCAGTCTTACATCGGGGTATAATTCACCCCTCCACTTT. Translated: CASSLTSGYNSPLHF.

This sequence joins TRBV3-1 (or the pseudogene TRBV3-2) and TRBJ2-7; 14 bases line up with TRBD2. The CDR3 runs to 17 residues. V shed 1 base, J shed 3 bases, and the junction held 5 bases outside the gene matches. Germline CDR1 and CDR2: LGHDT and YNNKEL (reference sequence). CDR3 loop: CASSQAGTSGRGYEQYF. For the CDR3, the DNA is TGTGCCAGCAGCCAAGCCGGGACTAGCGGGAGAGGCTACGAGCAGTACTTC.

The chain has TRBV5-1 and TRBJ1-2, with TRBD1 identical over 11 bases. After removal of 3 bases from V and 8 bases from J, the junction contained 6 bases not matched to a gene. Germline CDR1 is SGHRS and CDR2 is YFSETQ. The CDR3 extends over 14 amino acids. The chain's CDR3 is CASSSDGTGGGYTF. CDR3 DNA: TGCGCCAGCAGCTCGGACGGGACAGGGGGGGGCTACACCTTC.

The chain links TRBV18 to TRBJ2-7; TRBD1 might be the D (6 bases). CDR3 length equals 13 residues. CDR1 is KGHSH and CDR2 is LQKENI in the germline V gene. Trimming removed 3 bases at V and 6 bases at J, with 12 bases between. The CDR3 spells CASSPDRNGEQYF. CDR3 coding DNA: TGTGCCAGCTCACCCGACAGGAATGGCGAGCAGTACTTC.

This rearrangement joins TRBV18 to TRBJ2-7; TRBD1 agrees at 8 bases. This CDR3 is built from 18 residues. Germline lookup yields CDR1 KGHSH and CDR2 LQKENI. V lost 1 base to trimming and J lost 5 bases; unmatched junction nucleotides: 16. The CDR3 protein is CASSPRQQGAVWANEQYF. The CDR3 DNA sequence: TGTGCCAGCTCACCACGGCAGCAGGGGGCTGTTTGGGCCAACGAGCAGTACTTC.

V gene TRBV5-5 combines with J gene TRBJ1-1; weak D call: TRBD1 (6 bases). Per the germline V gene, CDR1 is SGHKS and CDR2 is YYEKEE (reference sequence). This CDR3 comprises 13 residues. V lost 1 base to trimming and J lost 4 bases, with 8 bases between them. The CDR3 DNA reads TGTGCCAGCAGCTTGATAGGGGGCACTGAAGCTTTCTTT. Translating gives CASSLIGGTEAFF.

This clone was detected only a few times. CDR3 DNA: TGTGCCAGCAGCCGGACAGGGGCTAGCACAGATACGCAGTATTTT. This translates into CASSRTGASTDTQYF. The chain uses TRBV5-4 and TRBJ2-3; TRBD1 matches 9 bases. After removal of 4 bases from V and 0 bases from J, the junction contained 3 bases not matched to a gene. Germline V CDR1 and CDR2: SGHNT, YYREEE (reference sequence). The CDR3 length is 15 residues.

The V and J genes are TRBV9 and TRBJ2-3; D is undetermined. Germline loops: CDR1 SGDLS, CDR2 YYNGEE. This CDR3 region has 13 residues. V gave up 0 bases and J gave up 4 bases, with 6 bases separating them. The CDR3 is CASSVEGPDTQYF. CDR3 DNA sequence: TGTGCCAGCAGCGTAGAAGGGCCAGATACGCAGTATTTT.

This clone was found a few times. The rearrangement links TRBV15 to TRBJ2-5, with 8 bases fitting TRBD2. The V segment lost 1 base and the J segment 2 bases; nucleotides outside the gene matches: 9. Germline loops: CDR1 LNHNV, CDR2 YYDKDF (reference sequence). There are 17 residues in the CDR3. The CDR3 nucleotides read TGTGCCACCAGCAGAGGGCACTGGGCGGGAGGACAAGAGACCCAGTACTTC. It codes for CATSRGHWAGGQETQYF.

The chain recombines TRBV7-2 with TRBJ2-5, with D tentatively TRBD2 (5 bases). Germline V gene lookup returns CDR1 SGHTA and CDR2 FQGNSA. The V end was cut by 3 bases, the J end by 7 bases, with 21 bases between. This CDR3 has 16 amino acids. The CDR3 sequence: CASSLSRRMGRGTQYF. In DNA, the CDR3 is TGTGCCAGCAGCTTGAGTAGGCGCATGGGTCGGGGGACCCAGTACTTC.